At least ten counts were recorded for the clone carrying this T cell receptor (beta chain). Its antigen is not known. This entry comes from a study of identical twins. Study conclusions and caveats: Cross-sectional statistics, not tracking of the same donors, supported the conclusions.

MiXCR was run by TCRdb on the 5' RACE reads, yielding one entry per CDR3 protein. The table records 550,000 to 700,000 distinct CDR3 sequences, around 20% of them present only once. Germline V CDR1 and CDR2: SGDLS, YYNGEE. This CDR3 has 15 residues. With 0 bases removed from V and 4 bases from J, the gap between germline ends came to 13 bases. These data also formed part of another study, on T cells expressing NK-cell markers.

The clonotype was recovered from a woman younger than 35 in good health. The sequenced sample consisted of PBMCs. The genes are TRBV9 and TRBJ1-1, with D possibly TRBD1 on 6 matching bases. This chain's CDR3 is CASSVGPQGSTEAFF. The CDR3 bases are TGTGCCAGCAGCGTAGGCCCGCAGGGGAGCACTGAAGCTTTCTTT.